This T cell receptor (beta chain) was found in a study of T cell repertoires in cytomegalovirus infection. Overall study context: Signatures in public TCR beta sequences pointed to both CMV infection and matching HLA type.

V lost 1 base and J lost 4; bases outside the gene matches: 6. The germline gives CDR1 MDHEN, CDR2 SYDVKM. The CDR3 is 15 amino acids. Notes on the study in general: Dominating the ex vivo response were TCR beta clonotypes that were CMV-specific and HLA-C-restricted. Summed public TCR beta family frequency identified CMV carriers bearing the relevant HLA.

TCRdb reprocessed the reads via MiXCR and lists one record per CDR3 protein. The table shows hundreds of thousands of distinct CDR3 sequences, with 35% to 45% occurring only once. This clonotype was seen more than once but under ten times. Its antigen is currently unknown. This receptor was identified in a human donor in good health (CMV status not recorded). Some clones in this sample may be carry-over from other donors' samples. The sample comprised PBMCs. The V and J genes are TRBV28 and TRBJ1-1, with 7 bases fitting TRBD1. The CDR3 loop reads CASSLSTGMGTEAFF. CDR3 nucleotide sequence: TGTGCCAGCAGTTTATCGACAGGGATGGGCACTGAAGCTTTCTTT.